The clone carrying this T cell receptor (beta chain) came up once. The record originates from a study of T cells in Graves' hyperthyroidism and ophthalmopathy. The source material, RNA transcripts, was used to amplify TCR beta CDR3 regions. TCR CDR3 underwent first-round RT-PCR with the HTBI primer set. One entry per CDR3 protein results from TCRdb running MiXCR on the multiplex PCR reads. This table holds about 600,000 distinct CDR3 sequences, 16% found once. The CDR3 sequence is 17 residues long. V dropped 6 bases and J dropped 6; count of bases not matched to a gene: 11. The V gene's germline CDR1 is MDHEN and CDR2 SYDVKM. Clinical symptoms, serum thyroxine and TRAb, thyroid ultrasound and orbital computed tomography were used for the diagnoses.

This sequence joins TRBV28 and TRBJ2-2, with 12 nucleotides matching TRBD1. The sequencing input was blood. This clonotype was obtained from a woman aged 40 to 50 with Graves' ophthalmopathy. The CDR3 loop reads CASSSGTGGLRAGELFF. The CDR3 DNA reads TGTGCCAGCAGCTCCGGGACAGGGGGCTTAAGGGCCGGGGAGCTGTTTTTT.